This TCR beta chain was captured by sequencing in a study of cytomegalovirus exposure and HLA in healthy donors (dated by TCRdb to 2016 to 2017). The study in broad terms: An earlier analysis of approximately 640 of the donors reported about 250 Gb of sequence data and approximately 110 million unique TCR beta sequences from 150 million to 200 million T cells. Among almost 400 genotyped donors of the cohort, an average of approximately 250,000 unique TCR beta nucleotide sequences were sequenced per donor, roughly 20% of them non-productive. High-throughput TCR immunosequencing, statistical association of individual TCRs with disease status, and machine learning were combined to predict cytomegalovirus infection status. Genome-wide SNP genotypes for about 65% of the 666 donors were used in a later genetic analysis, which treated that subset as a discovery cohort. HLA typing included class I and class II loci at four-digit resolution. To study patterns of TCR occurrence, a later analysis re-analyzed previously published TCR beta repertoires from several hundred donors and added high-resolution HLA genotyping. A separate validation cohort of 100 to 150 different subjects was used in addition to the roughly 670-subject first cohort. The genetic ancestry cluster associated with self-reported Caucasian donors included 70% to 85% of the approximately 410 genotyped donors. An early release covering more than 500 HLA-typed donors comprised about 320 gigabases of sequencing data and roughly 85 million unique TCR sequences. Donor age, sex, ethnicity and CMV serostatus were collected together with the repertoire data. The number of typed donors differed by locus: roughly 620-640 for A, B, C, DRB1 and DQB1; approximately 540 for DQA1; over 600 for DPA1; and roughly 490 for DPB1. Rather than using new phenotypic data, the later analysis identified candidate immune exposures from TCR beta sequences and from how often those sequences occurred across donors. The T cell repertoires of around 730 subjects were profiled by immunosequencing and related to cytomegalovirus serostatus. The aim of the study was to test whether cataloging public T cell receptors could identify signatures of past pathogen exposure. Because of strong linkage in the cohort, four or five DR-DQ haplotypes were treated as single units for association and clustering. To decide whether each TCR beta V gene segment behaved as functional or pseudogenic, an earlier analysis of fewer than 750 of the donors relied on high-throughput TCR beta sequencing. Every repertoire in the discovery cohort had been generated on one and the same sequencing platform.

The method behind the library was the immunoSEQ multiplex PCR assay. A mixture of 60 forward primers for TCR Vbeta segments and 13 reverse primers for TCR Jbeta segments was used in the multiplex PCR. Amplification of the CDR3 region of rearranged TCR beta genes was performed with a multiplex PCR assay on genomic DNA. Amplified TCR beta libraries were sequenced as 87-base-pair reads on the Illumina HiSeq System. Per the source publication's procedure: A later analysis tallied 75 million to 95 million unique TCR beta chains across the approximately 670 repertoires, and about 12 million of those chains were shared by two or more donors. To remove PCR and sequencing errors, raw reads were error-corrected and collapsed into unique sequences using a nearest-neighbor algorithm that merged closely related sequences. To assign V, D and J gene segments, CDR3 sequences were aligned to IMGT reference sequences. For a sequence to be retained, a match of at least six nucleotides was required to both a V gene segment and a J gene segment. Rearrangements were classified as productive when the CDR3 lacked stop codons and remained in frame with V and J, and all other rearrangements were classified as non-productive. Following IMGT convention, CDR3 was defined as the stretch from the second conserved V-encoded cysteine up to the conserved J-encoded phenylalanine. In an earlier analysis of 500 to 650 of the donors, sequences lacking an unambiguous match to a single V gene segment were excluded. An earlier analysis of 587 of the donors classified V segments as functional when productive rearrangements were above 56.7% and as segregating when the standard deviation between donors was above 5%. A statistical classification framework was built for diagnosing cytomegalovirus status from the catalog of TCR beta chain sequences. In a later analysis, V and J genes were assigned by comparing TCR nucleotide sequences against IMGT/GENE-DB human TR gene sequences. A later analysis assigned CDR3 sequences and most-parsimonious VDJ recombination scenarios with the TCRdist pipeline. A later analysis defined each TCR beta chain by its CDR3 amino acid sequence plus V-gene family, and excluded reads lacking a unique V-gene family. In a later analysis, some 600 highly shared, low-generation-probability nucleotide sequences were removed to address suspected cross-contamination and a sequencing artifact. In a later analysis, a clonal expansion index was calculated for each public chain from normalized within-repertoire ranks of inferred template counts. Generation probabilities in a later analysis came from a VDJ recombination model fitted to out-of-frame rearrangements, and those results were checked against IGoR. Hypergeometric tests were used in a later analysis to score TCR-TCR, TCR-HLA and TCR-CMV co-occurrence, with a repertoire-size bias correction applied to the TCR pairs. False discovery rates were estimated in a later analysis by permuting HLA or CMV assignments 20 times. A later analysis grouped co-occurring TCRs with DBSCAN, adding TCRdist sequence similarity when clustering within HLA-allele-positive subsets. Co-occurrence clustering excluded repertoires with fewer than 30,000 or more than 120,000 public chains, plus five with anomalous nucleotide sharing. Sourced from immuneACCESS, this table was stored by TCRdb with only in-frame sequences that have V and J called. A share of the clones is absent; for the studies checked, an unresolved V gene accounts for under half, and the remainder has no known explanation. That table gives V, J and clone size, and the DNA gave D and trimming. Here the sample has roughly 97,000 clones; 9.5% to 13% occur a single time. The leading ten clones occupy around 5.9% of the sample.

Per the germline V gene, SQVTM is the CDR1 and ANQGSEA is the CDR2. Spanning cysteine to phenylalanine, the CDR3 consists of 14 amino acids. Only CDR3 DNA is held: 42 bases, read in frame from base 1. V is clipped by 5 bases and J by 9 bases, and the sequence between their germline boundaries is 20 bases long. Worth noting for this clone: Its specific antigen is unknown. One base away there is no much larger clone; base qualities are not given.

The cohort consisted of more than 650 healthy bone marrow donors. All cohort members were sampled while nominally healthy, although unrecorded immune exposures were likely present. The donor tested CMV seropositive, placing the donor among the 250 to 350 seropositive members of the cohort. Every donor gave a peripheral blood sample, and the peripheral blood mononuclear cells from that sample were used for TCR beta sequencing. Genomic DNA was extracted from the blood cell samples with the Qiagen DNeasy Blood Extraction Kit. Beyond this particular receptor, the publication reports: Because counts were too low, around 18 rarely observed V segments, including chromosome 9 orphons, were left out of the earlier analysis of about 500 of the donors. Correlated functional status among segregating V segments might reflect linkage disequilibrium, but an unknown experimental factor could not be ruled out. Some IMGT-functional V segments, including TRBV6-2 and TRBV6-3, could not be told apart with the 87-base-pair reads, so those segments were excluded. In an earlier analysis of around 600 of the donors, most TCR beta V segments appeared in productive rearrangements about 87% or about 30% of the time, broadly matching IMGT annotations. Immune exposure information for the cohort was limited to CMV serostatus. An association between a missense DCLRE1C variant and V-gene and J-gene trimming of TCR beta chains was found in a later genetic analysis and replicated in an independent cohort. According to a later analysis, most CMV-associated TCR beta chains appeared to be HLA-restricted, and the HLA associations seemed to be driven largely by CMV exposure. The authors suggested that the approach could potentially be generalized to other disease states and immunological phenotypes. A further reported finding was that TCR beta sequences accurately predicted the HLA-A and HLA-B alleles for most subjects in the first cohort. Roughly uniform sequencing depth across donors was assumed in presence/absence analyses, although this assumption may not hold. Cytomegalovirus status was reported to be diagnosed by the classifier with high specificity and sensitivity in both the original and validation cohorts. A group of highly shared sequence variants was considered likely to be a technical artifact of the sequencing pipeline. In a later analysis, HLA-associated TCR beta chains showed more clonal expansion and lower generation probabilities than non-associated chains that were equally common. The cohort was sequenced for TCR beta chains only, and without alpha or paired-chain data the features that could be detected were limited. At a false discovery rate of 0.05, a later analysis linked some 17,000 TCR beta sequences to specific HLA alleles. Across donors, most TCR sequences were observed very rarely, whereas some public TCRs were present in many individuals. In vitro tests confirmed that three of the cytomegalovirus-associated TCR beta chains recognize cytomegalovirus antigens. According to a later analysis, TCR association rates differed among HLA loci, with DRB1 alleles showing the most associated TCRs and HLA-C alleles showing the fewest. When HLA alleles, especially DR and DQ, strongly co-occurred, TCR associations were difficult to assign to individual alleles. Because some donors lacked HLA typing at each locus, the association tests relied only on the typed subset. In the study, some 160 TCR beta chains were listed as associated with cytomegalovirus. In a later genetic analysis, fewer N-insertions in productive TCRs were reported among donors in an Asian-associated ancestry cluster than the roughly 640-donor mean. In a later analysis, several top co-occurrence clusters were reported to appear linked to parvovirus B19, influenza, CMV and Epstein-Barr virus.

The clonotype originates from a man aged 35 to 55 in good health and CMV-seropositive. This sequence uses TRBV29-1 and TRBJ2-1, with a weak D call of TRBD2 (6 bases match). The specimen was PBMCs. The DNA sequence is given as TGCAGCGTTAACCAGGCCGGAGGGGCGGGTGAGCAGTTCTTC. This gives the protein CSVNQAGGAGEQFF.